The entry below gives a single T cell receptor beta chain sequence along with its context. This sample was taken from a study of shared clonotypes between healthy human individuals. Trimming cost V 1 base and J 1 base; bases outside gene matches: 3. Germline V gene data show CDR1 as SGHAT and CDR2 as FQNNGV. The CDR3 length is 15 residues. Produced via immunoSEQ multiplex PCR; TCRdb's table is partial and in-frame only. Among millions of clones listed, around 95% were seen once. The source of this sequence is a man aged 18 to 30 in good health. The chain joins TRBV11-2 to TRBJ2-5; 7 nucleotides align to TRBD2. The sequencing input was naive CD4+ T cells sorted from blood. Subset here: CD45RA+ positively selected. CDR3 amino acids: CASSLGLALQETQYF. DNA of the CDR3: TGTGCCAGCAGCTTAGGACTAGCCCTCCAAGAGACCCAGTACTTC.